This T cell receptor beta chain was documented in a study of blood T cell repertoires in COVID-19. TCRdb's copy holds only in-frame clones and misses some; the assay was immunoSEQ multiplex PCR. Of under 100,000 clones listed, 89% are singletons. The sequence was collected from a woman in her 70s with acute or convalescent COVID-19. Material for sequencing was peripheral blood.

CDR3 DNA: TGTGCCACCAGTGATTCGTCTAGCGGGGGCTACGAGCAGTACTTC. Translated: CATSDSSSGGYEQYF. The rearrangement links TRBV24-1 to TRBJ2-7; 10 nucleotides line up with TRBD2. The germline CDR1 and CDR2 sequences are KGHDR and SFDVKD. This CDR3 is 15 amino acids long. Trimming took 2 bases from V and 3 from J; bases not matched to a gene: 3.